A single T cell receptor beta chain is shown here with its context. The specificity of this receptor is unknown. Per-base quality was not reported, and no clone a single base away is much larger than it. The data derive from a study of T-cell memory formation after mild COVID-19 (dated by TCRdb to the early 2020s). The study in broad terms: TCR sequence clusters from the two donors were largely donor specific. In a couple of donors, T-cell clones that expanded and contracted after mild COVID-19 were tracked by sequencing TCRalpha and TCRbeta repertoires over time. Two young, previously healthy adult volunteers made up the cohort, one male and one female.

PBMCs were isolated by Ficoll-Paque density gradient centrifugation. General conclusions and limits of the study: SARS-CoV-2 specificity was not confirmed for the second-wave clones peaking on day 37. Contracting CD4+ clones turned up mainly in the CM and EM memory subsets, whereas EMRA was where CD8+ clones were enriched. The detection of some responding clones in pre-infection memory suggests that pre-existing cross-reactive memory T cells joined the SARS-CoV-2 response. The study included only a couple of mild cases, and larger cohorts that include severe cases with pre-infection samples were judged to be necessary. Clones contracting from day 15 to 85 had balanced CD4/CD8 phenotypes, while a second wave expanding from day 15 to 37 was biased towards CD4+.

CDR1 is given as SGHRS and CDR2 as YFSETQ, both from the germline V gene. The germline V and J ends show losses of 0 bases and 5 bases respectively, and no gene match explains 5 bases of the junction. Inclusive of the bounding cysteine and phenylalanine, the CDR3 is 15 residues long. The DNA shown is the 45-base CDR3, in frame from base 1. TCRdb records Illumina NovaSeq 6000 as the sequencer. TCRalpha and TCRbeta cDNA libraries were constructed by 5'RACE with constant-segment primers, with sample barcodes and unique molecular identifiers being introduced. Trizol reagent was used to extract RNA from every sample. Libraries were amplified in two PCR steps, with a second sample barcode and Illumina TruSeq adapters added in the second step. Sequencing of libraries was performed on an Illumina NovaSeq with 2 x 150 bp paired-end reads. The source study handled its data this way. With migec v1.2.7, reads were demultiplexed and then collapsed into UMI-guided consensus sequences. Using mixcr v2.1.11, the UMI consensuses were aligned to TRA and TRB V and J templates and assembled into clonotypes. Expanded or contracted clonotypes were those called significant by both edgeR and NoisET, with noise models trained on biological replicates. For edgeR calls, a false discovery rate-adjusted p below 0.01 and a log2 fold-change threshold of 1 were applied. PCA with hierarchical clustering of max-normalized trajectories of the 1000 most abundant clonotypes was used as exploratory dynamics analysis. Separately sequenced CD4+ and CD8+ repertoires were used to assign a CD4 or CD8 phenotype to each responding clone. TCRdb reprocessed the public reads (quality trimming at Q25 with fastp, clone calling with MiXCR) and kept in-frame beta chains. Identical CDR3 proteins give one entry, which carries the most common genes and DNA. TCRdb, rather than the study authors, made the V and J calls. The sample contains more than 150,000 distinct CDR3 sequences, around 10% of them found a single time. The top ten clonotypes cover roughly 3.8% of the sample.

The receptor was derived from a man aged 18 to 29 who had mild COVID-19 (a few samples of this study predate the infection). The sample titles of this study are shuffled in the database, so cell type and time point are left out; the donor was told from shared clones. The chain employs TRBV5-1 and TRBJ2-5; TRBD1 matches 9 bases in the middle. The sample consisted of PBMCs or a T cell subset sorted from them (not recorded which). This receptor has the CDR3 CASSLGPGTGETQYF. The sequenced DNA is TGCGCCAGCAGCTTGGGTCCGGGGACAGGGGAGACCCAGTACTTC.